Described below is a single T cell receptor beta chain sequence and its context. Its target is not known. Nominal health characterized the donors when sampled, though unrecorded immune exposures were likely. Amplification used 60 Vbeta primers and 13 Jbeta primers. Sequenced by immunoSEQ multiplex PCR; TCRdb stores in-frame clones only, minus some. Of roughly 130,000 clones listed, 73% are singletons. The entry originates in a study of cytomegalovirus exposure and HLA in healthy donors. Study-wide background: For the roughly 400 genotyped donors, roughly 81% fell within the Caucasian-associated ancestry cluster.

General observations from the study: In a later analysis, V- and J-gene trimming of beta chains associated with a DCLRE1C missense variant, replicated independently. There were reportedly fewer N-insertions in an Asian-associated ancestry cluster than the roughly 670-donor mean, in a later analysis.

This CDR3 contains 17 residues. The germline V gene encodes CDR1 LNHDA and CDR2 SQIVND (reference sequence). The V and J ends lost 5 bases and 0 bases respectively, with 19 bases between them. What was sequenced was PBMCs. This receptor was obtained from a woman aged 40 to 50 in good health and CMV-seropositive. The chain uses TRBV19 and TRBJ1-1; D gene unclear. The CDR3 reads CASSSQVPLRMNTEAFF. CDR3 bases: TGTGCCAGTAGTTCTCAGGTCCCCCTCAGAATGAACACTGAAGCTTTCTTT.